Below, 18 T cell receptor beta chains from the same sample are listed, as sequenced in a study of cytomegalovirus exposure and HLA in healthy donors. The PCR was carried out with 60 Vbeta primers and 13 Jbeta primers. Profiling relied on immunoSEQ multiplex PCR, and the TCRdb table lists in-frame clones only, not all of them. Of 150,000 or so clones listed, more than 60% were seen once; the top ten hold 1.5% to 2%. The material sequenced was PBMCs. These TCRs come from a female donor in good health and CMV-seronegative.

The chain joins TRBV9 to TRBJ2-1; 7 bases line up with TRBD2. The CDR3 has 14 residues. The germline V gene has CDR1 SGDLS and CDR2 YYNGEE. The junction had 10 bases not matched to a gene; V was cut back by 4 bases and J by 9 bases. The CDR3 DNA reads TGTGCCAGCAGCAAGGGAGGGTTTAAAGGTGAGCAGTTCTTC. This codes for CASSKGGFKGEQFF.

Worth noting for this clone: The junction departs from germline at one end; a sequencing error may be responsible. This rearrangement joins TRBV28 to TRBJ2-1; D might be TRBD1 (6 bases). CDR1 is MDHEN, CDR2 SYDVKM, per germline. The CDR3 covers 13 residues. DNA of the CDR3: TGTGCCAGCGGTTTTTTGGACAGCCGAGGGCAGTTCTTC. As protein: CASGFLDSRGQFF.

J is TRBJ2-7 and V is TRBV6-1, with D possibly being TRBD2 (6 bases). V lost 4 bases and J 3 bases, leaving 16 bases between the germline ends. In germline, CDR1 is MNHNS, CDR2 SASEGT. This CDR3 has 15 residues. CDR3 in amino acids: CASSAPGVLIYEQYF. The CDR3 region has the DNA TGTGCCAGCAGTGCCCCGGGGGTCCTAATCTACGAGCAGTACTTC.

This sequence joins TRBV27 and TRBJ1-2; D not resolved. This CDR3 spans 18 amino acids. V was shortened by 10 bases and J by 4 bases, with 31 bases between the two germline ends. Germline V gene lookup returns CDR1 MNHEY and CDR2 SMNVEV (reference sequence). CDR3 sequence: CATRTPLMREGESYGYTF. The CDR3 DNA is TGTGCCACCAGAACGCCTCTAATGCGGGAGGGCGAGAGCTATGGCTACACCTTC.

The genes are TRBV28 and TRBJ2-3; TRBD2 agrees at 11 bases. The trim removed 8 bases at V and 4 bases at J, leaving 14 bases unmatched. The germline V gene encodes CDR1 MDHEN and CDR2 SYDVKM. The CDR3 extends over 17 amino acids. CDR3 in DNA: TGTGCCAGCCTGGGGACTAGCGGAGGGGGGGGTGCAGATACGCAGTATTTT. It is translated as CASLGTSGGGGADTQYF.

The chain has TRBV9 and TRBJ2-5; 9 nucleotides align to TRBD2. Trimming took 4 bases from V and 5 from J; bases not matched to a gene: 15. This CDR3 has 17 amino acids. Germline CDR1 reads SGDLS; CDR2 reads YYNGEE. CDR3 sequence: CASSSRGGGANGETQYF. DNA of the CDR3: TGTGCCAGCAGCTCGCGGGGCGGGGGGGCCAATGGGGAGACCCAGTACTTC. The full variable domain, rest sourced from reference TRBV9 and TRBJ2-5, is DSGVTQTPKHLITATGQRVTLRCSPRSGDLSVYWYQQSLDQGLQFLIQYYNGEERAKGNILERFSAQQFPDLHSELNLSSLELGDSALYFCASSSRGGGANGETQYFGPGTRLLVL.

The chain recombines TRBV9 with TRBJ2-1, with 12 nucleotides matching TRBD2. Germline CDR1 reads SGDLS; CDR2 reads YYNGEE. The V gene end was trimmed by 3 bases and the J gene end by 5 bases; junction bases not matched to a gene: 9. The CDR3 runs 17 residues. CDR3 bases: TGTGCCAGCAGCGCTAGCGGGAGGGCGCCGGGAAACAATGAGCAGTTCTTC. Amino acid sequence: CASSASGRAPGNNEQFF.

The CDR3 DNA reads TGTGCCAGCAGTCGGGGACTCATCCGAGAAGCTGCGCAGTATTTT. Amino acids: CASSRGLIREAAQYF. V gene TRBV28 combines with J gene TRBJ2-3, with D tentatively TRBD2 (6 bases). Trimming pared 5 bases from V and 10 bases from J, leaving 22 bases between. CDR1 MDHEN and CDR2 SYDVKM come from the germline V gene. The CDR3 is made up of 15 amino acids.

The rearrangement links TRBV21-1 to TRBJ1-5; the table's D call TRBD1 went unverified against the DNA. TRBV21-1 is designated a pseudogene. This CDR3 spans 15 amino acids. CDR3 sequence reads: CASSAAGYSNQPQHF. CDR3 DNA sequence: TGTGCCAGCAGCGCGGCAGGGTATAGCAATCAGCCCCAGCATTTT.

The chain recombines TRBV11-2 with TRBJ2-7; D might be TRBD2 (5 bases). The CDR3 is 14 residues long. V lost 5 bases and J lost 3, with 14 bases in between. Germline V gene sequence: CDR1 SGHAT, CDR2 FQNNGV. CDR3 DNA: TGTGCCAGCAGCCCCAGGTCCGGGGACTACGAGCAGTACTTC. It encodes CASSPRSGDYEQYF.

The CDR3 bases are TGCGCCAGCAGCTCCGGAGGGGGGGCCGGTTGCGACTACACCTTC. Translation: CASSSGGGAGCDYTF. The rearrangement links TRBV5-1 to TRBJ1-2, with TRBD1 as a possible D gene (6 bases). The germline V gene has CDR1 SGHRS and CDR2 YFSETQ. The CDR3 loop spans 15 amino acids. V lost 3 bases and J 10 bases, leaving 22 bases between the germline ends.

The chain employs TRBV6-5 and TRBJ2-7, with 9 positions matching TRBD2. The CDR3 loop spans 14 amino acids. V lost 6 bases to trimming and J lost 4 bases; unmatched junction nucleotides: 7. Germline V gene sequence: CDR1 MNHEY, CDR2 SVGAGI. DNA for the CDR3: TGTGCCAGCAGAAGGACTAGCGCAACTTACGAGCAGTACTTC. Its protein is CASRRTSATYEQYF.

This chain's CDR3 is CASSRNEDRGQPQHF. CDR3 nucleotides: TGTGCCAGCTCGCGGAATGAGGACAGGGGTCAGCCCCAGCATTTT. This rearrangement joins TRBV18 to TRBJ1-5; 9 bases line up with TRBD1. Germline V gene sequence: CDR1 KGHSH, CDR2 LQKENI. CDR3 length: 15 residues. Trimming at V came to 6 bases and at J to 6 bases, leaving 9 bases not matched to a gene.

The chain has TRBV9 and TRBJ2-5, with 9 bases identical to TRBD1. Trimming at V came to 3 bases and at J to 3 bases, leaving 6 bases not matched to a gene. Looked up from germline, CDR1 is SGDLS and CDR2 is YYNGEE. The CDR3 covers 15 residues. This chain's CDR3 is CASSATGTGKETQYF. DNA of the CDR3: TGTGCCAGCAGCGCGACCGGGACAGGGAAAGAGACCCAGTACTTC.

The chain is built from TRBV27 and TRBJ2-7; 8 positions match TRBD1. The V and J ends lost 6 bases and 2 bases, in that order; junction bases with no gene match: 3. The CDR3 is 13 residues long. In germline, CDR1 is MNHEY, CDR2 SMNVEV (reference sequence). The CDR3 DNA reads TGTGCCAGCAGAAGGGACAGGCCCTACGAGCAGTACTTC. Translating it yields CASRRDRPYEQYF.

The chain couples TRBV4-1 to TRBJ1-2; D is perhaps TRBD1 (5 bases). The V end was cut by 0 bases, the J end by 4 bases, with 15 bases between. The V gene's germline CDR1 is MGHRA and CDR2 YSYEKL. The CDR3 is made up of 16 amino acids. The CDR3 DNA reads TGCGCCAGCAGCCAAGAGTCGGACATGACTTCCTATGGCTACACCTTC. Encoded protein: CASSQESDMTSYGYTF.

This chain joins TRBV28 and TRBJ1-2; TRBD1 matches 7 bases. V lost 3 bases, J lost 6 bases, and 7 bases stayed unmatched. The CDR3 is made up of 14 amino acids. CDR1 is MDHEN, CDR2 SYDVKM, per germline. CDR3 nucleotide sequence: TGTGCCAGCAGTTTCCTTGACAGGGCCCATGGCTACACCTTC. Translated: CASSFLDRAHGYTF.

This clone was found once. The gene calls are TRBV6-1 and TRBJ2-1; 10 bases align to TRBD2. Per the germline V gene, CDR1 is MNHNS and CDR2 is SASEGT. The CDR3 runs 15 residues. Unmatched junction bases numbered 4, after V lost 1 base and J lost 7 bases. CDR3 DNA sequence: TGTGCCAGCAGTGAAGAGCGGGAGGGGCGGAATGAGCAGTTCTTC. It encodes CASSEEREGRNEQFF.